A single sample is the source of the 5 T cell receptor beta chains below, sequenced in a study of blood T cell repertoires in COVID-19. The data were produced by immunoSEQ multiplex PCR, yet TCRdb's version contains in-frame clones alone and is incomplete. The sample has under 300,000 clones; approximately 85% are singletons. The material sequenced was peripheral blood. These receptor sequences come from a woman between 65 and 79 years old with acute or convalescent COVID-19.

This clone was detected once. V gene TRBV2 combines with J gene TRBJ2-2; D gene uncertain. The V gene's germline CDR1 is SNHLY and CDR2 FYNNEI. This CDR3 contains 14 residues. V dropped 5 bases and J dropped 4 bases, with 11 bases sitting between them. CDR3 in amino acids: CASSQLLITGELFF. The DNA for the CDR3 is TGTGCCAGCAGTCAACTCCTAATCACCGGGGAGCTGTTTTTT.

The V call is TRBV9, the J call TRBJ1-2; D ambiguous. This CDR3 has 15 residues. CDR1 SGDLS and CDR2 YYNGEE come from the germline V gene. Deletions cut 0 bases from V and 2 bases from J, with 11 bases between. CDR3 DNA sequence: TGTGCCAGCAGCGTAGGGTGGGGAGGAAACTATGGCTACACCTTC. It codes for CASSVGWGGNYGYTF. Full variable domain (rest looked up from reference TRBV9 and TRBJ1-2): DSGVTQTPKHLITATGQRVTLRCSPRSGDLSVYWYQQSLDQGLQFLIQYYNGEERAKGNILERFSAQQFPDLHSELNLSSLELGDSALYFCASSVGWGGNYGYTFGSGTRLTVV.

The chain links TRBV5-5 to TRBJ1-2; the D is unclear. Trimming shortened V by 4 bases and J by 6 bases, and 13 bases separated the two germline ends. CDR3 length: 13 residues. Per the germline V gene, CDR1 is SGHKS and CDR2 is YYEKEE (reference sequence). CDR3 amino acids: CASSPHTSDGYTF. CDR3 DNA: TGTGCCAGCAGCCCACATACGAGCGATGGCTACACCTTC.

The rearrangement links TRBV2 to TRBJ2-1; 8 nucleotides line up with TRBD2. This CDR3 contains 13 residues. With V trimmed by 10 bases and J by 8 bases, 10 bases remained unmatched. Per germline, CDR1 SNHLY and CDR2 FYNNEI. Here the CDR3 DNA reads TGTGCCACGAGTGGGTTAGCGGGGTATGAGCAGTTCTTC. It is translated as CATSGLAGYEQFF.

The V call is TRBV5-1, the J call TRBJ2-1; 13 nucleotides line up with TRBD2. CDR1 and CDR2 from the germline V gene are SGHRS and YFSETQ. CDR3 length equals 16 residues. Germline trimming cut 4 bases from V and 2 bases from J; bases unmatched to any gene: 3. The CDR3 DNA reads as TGCGCCAGCAGCACTAGCGGGGGGGCCACCTACAATGAGCAGTTCTTC. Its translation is CASSTSGGATYNEQFF. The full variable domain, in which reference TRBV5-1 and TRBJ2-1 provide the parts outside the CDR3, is KAGVTQTPRYLIKTRGQQVTLSCSPISGHRSVSWYQQTPGQGLQFLFEYFSETQRNKGNFPGRFSGRQFSNSRSEMNVSTLELGDSALYLCASSTSGGATYNEQFFGPGTRLTVL.